Listed below are T cell receptor beta chains from one sample, sequenced in a study of vaccination and CD4 T cells after COVID-19. These receptors' antigens are unknown. MiXCR, applied by TCRdb to the PCR reads, yields one record per CDR3 protein. The sample carries 9,500 to 10,000 distinct CDR3 sequences, 30% to 35% recorded once. Sequenced material: CD4+ T cells from blood, cultured in vitro. These receptors were taken from a human donor in good health. The CDR3 runs from the conserved cysteine through the conserved F or W. Fields, in order: J gene, V gene, D gene, CDR3 length, CDR3 protein. D genes are given only for firm matches.

TRBJ2-5,TRBV4-2,TRBD1,14,CASSQGTGQETQYF
TRBJ1-1,TRBV29-1,TRBD1,12,CSAWTGNTEAFF
TRBJ1-1,TRBV7-6,-,13,CASSLEWGGEAFF
TRBJ2-3,TRBV6-5,-,17,CASSYHAMGGATDTQYF
TRBJ2-7,TRBV20-1,-,14,CSARSTRQTYEQYF
TRBJ1-1,TRBV20-1,-,13,CSAPTERVTEAFF
TRBJ1-5,TRBV19,TRBD1,15,CASSLDRGLVQPQHF
TRBJ1-6,TRBV20-1,-,13,CSASPQRGSPLHF
TRBJ2-1,TRBV20-1,-,12,CSARKAVNEQFF
TRBJ1-2,TRBV27,-,13,CASKRGTEDGYTF
TRBJ2-2,TRBV7-2,TRBD1,17,CASSRSRDRVTTGELFF
TRBJ2-2,TRBV12-3/TRBV12-4,-,12,CASSSNTGELFF
TRBJ2-1,TRBV27,TRBD1,13,CASSTTGGVEQFF
TRBJ2-5,TRBV7-6,-,12,CASSTAGETQYF
TRBJ1-3,TRBV6-2/TRBV6-3,-,15,CASSSFRGSGNTIYF
TRBJ2-7,TRBV29-1,-,13,CSVKGGSSYEQYF
TRBJ2-1,TRBV6-1,TRBD2,15,CASNKGLAIYNEQFF
TRBJ2-2,TRBV7-9,TRBD1,16,CASSLRDRGGTGELFF
TRBJ2-6,TRBV2,-,15,CASSVPRSGANVLTF
TRBJ1-1,TRBV29-1,-,12,CSVGTLNTEAFF
TRBJ2-1,TRBV10-3,-,11,CAITSEYEQFF
TRBJ1-6,TRBV6-1,TRBD1,20,CASSRQGGTVRGSYNSPLHF
TRBJ2-1,TRBV20-1,-,14,CSASSGPAYNEQFF
TRBJ1-1,TRBV20-1,TRBD1,12,CSAPDRETEAFF
TRBJ2-5,TRBV18,TRBD1,15,CASSQDRAGGETQYF
TRBJ2-7,TRBV2,-,13,CASSPLPPYEQYF
TRBJ2-2,TRBV7-3,TRBD1,14,CASSRDRHTGELFF
TRBJ1-1,TRBV19,TRBD1,18,CASSIASDPTGENTEAFF
TRBJ2-7,TRBV27,TRBD2,14,CASTRTSGGYEQYF
TRBJ1-1,TRBV21-1,-,19,CASSKVGTGGMWRNTEAFF
TRBJ2-7,TRBV7-9,TRBD1,13,CASSRTGSYEQYF
TRBJ1-1,TRBV7-9,-,12,CASSLDDTEAFF
TRBJ2-3,TRBV12-5,-,14,CASGAGISTDTQYF
TRBJ2-1,TRBV6-4,TRBD1,15,CASSGGDRETNEQFF
TRBJ1-1,TRBV12-5,-,11,CASGLELEAFF
TRBJ1-6,TRBV27,-,13,CASSLSYNSPLHF
TRBJ2-1,TRBV19,TRBD2,15,CASGGVGLNYNEQFF
TRBJ1-5,TRBV10-2,-,16,CASSESRSRLNQPQHF
TRBJ1-2,TRBV5-4,-,15,CASSWEGSGTGGYTF
TRBJ1-1,TRBV20-1,-,15,CSAGTRGSLNTEAFF
TRBJ2-7,TRBV20-1,-,14,CSASSAGLAYEQYF
TRBJ1-5,TRBV5-1,-,13,CASSLGFGQPQHF
TRBJ1-2,TRBV6-1,TRBD1,14,CASYHRTGGGGYTF
TRBJ1-1,TRBV7-9,-,16,CASSFDLSSVATEAFF
TRBJ2-3,TRBV27,-,13,CASSFVIGGTQYF